This passage covers 23 T cell receptor beta chains from one sample sequenced in a study of T cell responses to AZD1222 COVID-19 vaccine. Repertoires were generated with immunoSEQ multiplex PCR, while TCRdb's copy carries only in-frame clones and drops some. The top ten clones hold roughly 25% of a sample with about 69,000 clones, approximately 87% of them seen once. Sequences were derived from peripheral blood, sampled 28 days after the second AZD1222 dose. The receptors were gathered from an adult who received the AZD1222 COVID-19 vaccine.

Only one count was recorded for this clone. The chain joins TRBV7-9 to TRBJ1-1; 8 bases fit TRBD1. Trimming cost V 5 bases and J 1 base; bases outside gene matches: 9. The CDR3 runs 16 residues. The germline CDR1 and CDR2 sequences are SEHNR and FQNEAQ (reference sequence). The chain's CDR3 is CASSRDRGRWNTEAFF. In DNA, the CDR3 is TGTGCCAGCAGCCGTGACAGGGGTCGGTGGAACACTGAAGCTTTCTTT.

On this clone: Other nucleotide sequences in the sample specify the same CDR3. The genes are TRBV5-1 and TRBJ1-2; D perhaps matches TRBD1 (6 bases). The ends were cut back, 2 bases at V and 2 bases at J, with 10 bases in the middle. The CDR3 length is 14 residues. Germline loops: CDR1 SGHRS, CDR2 YFSETQ. Written as DNA, the CDR3 is TGCGCCAGCAGCTTACAGGGAGCGAACTATGGCTACACCTTC. As protein: CASSLQGANYGYTF.

The V and J genes are TRBV2 and TRBJ1-2; D call uncertain. Germline lookup yields CDR1 SNHLY and CDR2 FYNNEI. The V end was cut by 1 base, the J end by 4 bases, with 10 bases between. CDR3 length equals 14 residues. The CDR3, as DNA: TGTGCCAGCAGTGAAGGAAAGATTCCCTATGGCTACACCTTC. Its protein product is CASSEGKIPYGYTF. The complete variable domain, with remaining parts taken from reference TRBV2 and TRBJ1-2, reads EPEVTQTPSHQVTQMGQEVILRCVPISNHLYFYWYRQILGQKVEFLVSFYNNEISEKSEIFDDQFSVERPDGSNFTLKIRSTKLEDSAMYFCASSEGKIPYGYTFGSGTRLTVV.

This chain joins TRBV29-1 and TRBJ2-1; D possibly uses TRBD1 or TRBD2 (5 bases each). With 1 base removed from V and 3 bases from J, the gap between germline ends came to 13 bases. This CDR3 has 15 amino acids. In germline, CDR1 is SQVTM, CDR2 ANQGSEA. The CDR3 protein is CSVEGDLVGYNEQFF. Here the CDR3 DNA reads TGCAGCGTTGAAGGGGACCTAGTTGGCTACAATGAGCAGTTCTTC.

This clone was seen a single time. The chain carries TRBV2 and TRBJ2-2; the D gene is possibly TRBD1 (6 bases). CDR3 length: 17 residues. Germline V gene sequence: CDR1 SNHLY, CDR2 FYNNEI. Between the trimmed V and J ends, which lost 7 bases and 6 bases, there was a span of 24 bases. In nucleotides, the CDR3 is TGTGCCAGCACGAAAGATACCGGGACATTAAGTGCCGGGGAGCTGTTTTTT. Protein product: CASTKDTGTLSAGELFF.

The chain combines TRBV2 with TRBJ2-1; D is ambiguous. The CDR3 length is 14 residues. Trimming cost V 5 bases and J 9 bases, with 17 bases left between them. The germline CDR1 and CDR2 sequences are SNHLY and FYNNEI. This chain's CDR3 is CASSPRGWPVEQFF. For the CDR3, the DNA is TGTGCCAGCAGTCCACGCGGATGGCCTGTTGAGCAGTTCTTC. The whole variable domain, remainder taken from reference TRBV2 and TRBJ2-1, is EPEVTQTPSHQVTQMGQEVILRCVPISNHLYFYWYRQILGQKVEFLVSFYNNEISEKSEIFDDQFSVERPDGSNFTLKIRSTKLEDSAMYFCASSPRGWPVEQFFGPGTRLTVL.

Concerning this clone itself: Other DNA sequences of this sample code for an identical CDR3. The chain recombines TRBV18 with TRBJ2-7, with D unclear. Germline V gene lookup returns CDR1 KGHSH and CDR2 LQKENI. The germline V and J ends were trimmed by 4 bases and 0 bases, with 4 bases remaining between them. This CDR3 comprises 12 residues. The CDR3 nucleotides are TGTGCCAGCTCACTGAGCTCCTACGAGCAGTACTTC. This codes for CASSLSSYEQYF.

The V and J genes are TRBV5-1 and TRBJ1-2; D might be TRBD1 (5 bases). V was cut by 5 bases and J by 1 base, with 18 bases left in between. Germline values: CDR1 SGHRS, CDR2 YFSETQ. The CDR3 consists of 16 residues. The CDR3 DNA sequence: TGCGCCAGCAGGGGGGGATCTACAGGAGTTAACTATGGCTACACCTTC. As protein: CASRGGSTGVNYGYTF. The whole variable domain, remainder taken from reference TRBV5-1 and TRBJ1-2, is KAGVTQTPRYLIKTRGQQVTLSCSPISGHRSVSWYQQTPGQGLQFLFEYFSETQRNKGNFPGRFSGRQFSNSRSEMNVSTLELGDSALYLCASRGGSTGVNYGYTFGSGTRLTVV.

The J gene is TRBJ2-1, the V gene TRBV4-2; 7 bases map to TRBD2. Germline CDR1 and CDR2: LGHNA and YNFKEQ. The trim removed 3 bases at V and 1 base at J, leaving 9 bases unmatched. This CDR3 spans 17 amino acids. The CDR3 spells CASSHSGSAGSYNEQFF. The DNA of the CDR3 is TGTGCCAGCAGCCATTCTGGGTCAGCGGGATCCTACAATGAGCAGTTCTTC.

This clone was detected once. The V and J genes are TRBV7-2 and TRBJ1-2, with 9 nucleotides matching TRBD1. Germline V CDR1 and CDR2: SGHTA, FQGNSA. The ends lost 6 bases at V and 5 bases at J; junction bases unmatched: 7. This CDR3 is built from 14 residues. Written as DNA, the CDR3 is TGTGCCAGCAGACGGGACAGGGCTGCTTATGGCTACACCTTC. Translation: CASRRDRAAYGYTF.

The chain is built from TRBV7-8 and TRBJ2-7; unclear D gene. The germline V gene encodes CDR1 SGHVS and CDR2 FQNEAQ. CDR3 length: 12 amino acids. The V end was cut by 3 bases, the J end by 7 bases, with 10 bases between. CDR3 region: CASSFRPQEQYF. For the CDR3, the DNA is TGTGCCAGCAGCTTTCGTCCTCAAGAGCAGTACTTC.

This chain uses TRBV12-3 or TRBV12-4 with TRBJ2-7; tentatively, D is TRBD1 (5 bases). V was pared by 5 bases and J by 5 bases, with 7 bases between. There are 11 residues in the CDR3. In DNA form, the CDR3 reads TGTGCCAGCAGTCTGACAGACGAGCAGTACTTC. This gives the protein CASSLTDEQYF.

This chain links TRBV12-3 or TRBV12-4 with TRBJ1-6; the D is unclear. CDR3 length: 12 amino acids. V dropped 3 bases and J dropped 7 bases, with 4 bases sitting between them. CDR3 in amino acids: CASSFPNSPLHF. The CDR3 DNA reads TGTGCCAGCAGTTTCCCGAATTCACCCCTCCACTTT.

V usage is TRBV7-3 and J usage is TRBJ2-4, with 9 nucleotides matching TRBD2. Germline CDR1 SGHTA, CDR2 FQGTGA. This CDR3 spans 17 amino acids. The V gene end was trimmed by 5 bases and the J gene end by 0 bases; junction bases not matched to a gene: 8. DNA for the CDR3: TGTGCCAGCAGCGCCCCGACTAGCGGAGAAGCCAAAAACATTCAGTACTTC. Residues: CASSAPTSGEAKNIQYF.

V is TRBV18 and J is TRBJ1-3; no clear D. The CDR3 totals 14 residues. V was cut by 2 bases and J by 4 bases, with 9 bases left in between. Germline V gene sequence: CDR1 KGHSH, CDR2 LQKENI. The CDR3 region has the DNA TGTGCCAGCTCACCAGAGACGACAGGAAACACCATATATTTT. Translated: CASSPETTGNTIYF.

The table lists this clone with a few counts. The chain is built from TRBV3-1 (or the pseudogene TRBV3-2) and TRBJ2-7; TRBD1 aligns across 9 bases. V shed 4 bases and J 2 bases; nucleotides not matched to a gene: 6. CDR3 length: 15 amino acids. CDR1 LGHDT and CDR2 YNNKEL come from the germline V gene (reference sequence). The CDR3 protein is CASSPRTGEAYEQYF. The CDR3 nucleotides are TGTGCCAGCAGCCCCCGGACAGGGGAGGCCTACGAGCAGTACTTC.

On this clone itself: Mismatch with germline at one junction end may stem from a read error. V is TRBV7-9 and J is TRBJ1-2; D possibly corresponds to TRBD1 (5 bases). Germline loops: CDR1 SEHNR, CDR2 FQNEAQ (reference sequence). The CDR3 has 12 amino acids. The CDR3, as DNA: TGTGCCAGCAGCTTTTGGGACGCCCTTTATGACTTC. Translated, it gives CASSFWDALYDF.

CDR3 nucleotides: TGTGCCAGCAGTTCCGGGACAGTTAGCAATCAGCCCCAGCATTTT. Translating gives CASSSGTVSNQPQHF. The rearrangement uses TRBV2 and TRBJ1-5; 7 nucleotides agree with TRBD1. CDR3 size: 15 residues. CDR1 SNHLY and CDR2 FYNNEI come from the germline V gene. Germline trimming cut 5 bases from V and 0 bases from J; bases unmatched to any gene: 4.

The chain uses TRBV7-6 and TRBJ2-7; 10 nucleotides align to TRBD2. Losses at the gene ends were 5 bases for V and 4 bases for J; bases not matched to a gene: 20. The germline gives CDR1 SGHVS, CDR2 FNYEAQ. CDR3 length: 19 amino acids. DNA for the CDR3: TGTGCCAGCAGCCCAAGGGGGCTAGCGGGAGAGGTTTGGTTTTACGAGCAGTACTTC. This codes for CASSPRGLAGEVWFYEQYF.

This clone was observed once. The chain carries TRBV19 and TRBJ1-1; no definite D call. Per the germline V gene, CDR1 is LNHDA and CDR2 is SQIVND (reference sequence). Trimming pared 5 bases from V and 2 bases from J, leaving 12 bases between. This CDR3 has 14 residues. CDR3 residues: CASSPVRENTEAFF. The CDR3 nucleotides are TGTGCCAGTAGTCCCGTTAGGGAAAACACTGAAGCTTTCTTT. The full variable domain, rest sourced from reference TRBV19 and TRBJ1-1, is DGGITQSPKYLFRKEGQNVTLSCEQNLNHDAMYWYRQDPGQGLRLIYYSQIVNDFQKGDIAEGYSVSREKKESFPLTVTSAQKNPTAFYLCASSPVRENTEAFFGQGTRLTVV.

This clone has only a few counts. The chain is built from TRBV5-6 and TRBJ1-1; D not resolved. The CDR3 runs 14 residues. Germline CDR1 reads SGHDT; CDR2 reads YYEEEE. The ends were cut back, 4 bases at V and 4 bases at J, with 14 bases in the middle. The DNA of the CDR3 is TGTGCCAGCAGCCCCACATCCCCACCCACTGAAGCTTTCTTT. It yields the protein CASSPTSPPTEAFF. The full variable domain, completed using reference TRBV5-6 and TRBJ1-1, is DAGVTQSPTHLIKTRGQQVTLRCSPKSGHDTVSWYQQALGQGPQFIFQYYEEEERQRGNFPDRFSGHQFPNYSSELNVNALLLGDSALYLCASSPTSPPTEAFFGQGTRLTVV.

The rearrangement uses TRBV7-3 and TRBJ1-1; D not resolved. The CDR3 spans 14 residues. Deletions cut 5 bases from V and 4 bases from J, with 14 bases between. Germline lookup yields CDR1 SGHTA and CDR2 FQGTGA. The CDR3 reads CASSAQRGVTEAFF. The DNA of the CDR3 is TGTGCCAGCAGCGCCCAACGGGGAGTCACTGAAGCTTTCTTT.

V is TRBV29-1 and J is TRBJ2-7; the D gene could be TRBD1 or TRBD2 (6 bases each). Germline loops: CDR1 SQVTM, CDR2 ANQGSEA. Trimming stripped 6 bases from V and 4 bases from J, with 22 bases between. The CDR3 has 15 amino acids. The CDR3 DNA follows: TGCAGCGTCCTTGCGGGGACAAGGGTAATTTACGAGCAGTACTTC. The encoded protein is CSVLAGTRVIYEQYF.